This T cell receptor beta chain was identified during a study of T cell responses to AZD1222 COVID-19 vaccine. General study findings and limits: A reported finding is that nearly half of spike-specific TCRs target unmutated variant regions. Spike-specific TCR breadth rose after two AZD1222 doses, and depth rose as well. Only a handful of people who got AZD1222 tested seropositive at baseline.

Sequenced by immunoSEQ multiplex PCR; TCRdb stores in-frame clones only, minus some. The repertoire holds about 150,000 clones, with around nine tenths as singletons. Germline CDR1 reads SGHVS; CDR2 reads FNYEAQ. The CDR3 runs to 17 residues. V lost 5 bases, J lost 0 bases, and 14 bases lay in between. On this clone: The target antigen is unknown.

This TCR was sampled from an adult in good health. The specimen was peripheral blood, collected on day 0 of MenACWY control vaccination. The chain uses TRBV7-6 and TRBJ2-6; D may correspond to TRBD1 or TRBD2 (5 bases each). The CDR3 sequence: CASSERGGSSGANVLTF. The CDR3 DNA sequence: TGTGCCAGCAGCGAGAGGGGCGGCAGCTCTGGGGCCAACGTCCTGACTTTC.